A selection of T cell receptor beta chains follows, all from one sample in a study of glioma-infiltrating T cells. TCRdb independently ran MiXCR on the multiplex PCR reads; one entry per CDR3 protein. The sample carries about 5,700 distinct CDR3 sequences, 35% to 50% recorded once. The specimen was glioma tissue, nonneoplastic brain tissue, or PBMCs (not recorded which). The receptors derive from a human donor with low-grade glioma or glioblastoma, undergoing nonglioma brain surgery, or in good health (not recorded which). CDR3s leave out the opening cysteine and the closing phenylalanine or tryptophan. The order of the fields is V gene, CDR3 protein.

>TRBV5-1
ASSFGDTYEQY
>TRBV20-1
SALGTGGFHNEQF
>TRBV6-1
ASKPVSTGELF
>TRBV28
ASSLNSGTSLIEQY
>TRBV2
ASTERCTTEAF
>TRBV7-2
ASSLEQGIHNEQF
>TRBV6-6
ASSTSTGAEAF
>TRBV20-1
SARDSIGFSSYNEQF
>TRBV5-4
ASSVDLDYGYT
>TRBV25-1
ASALDGTYEQY
>TRBV6-1
ASRWDNEQY
>TRBV28
ASIRGLAGTGTQY
>TRBV6-1
ASRPDRGEIYEQY
>TRBV7-2
ASSLGGTGGEQY
>TRBV5-4
ASSPGLVGTDTQY